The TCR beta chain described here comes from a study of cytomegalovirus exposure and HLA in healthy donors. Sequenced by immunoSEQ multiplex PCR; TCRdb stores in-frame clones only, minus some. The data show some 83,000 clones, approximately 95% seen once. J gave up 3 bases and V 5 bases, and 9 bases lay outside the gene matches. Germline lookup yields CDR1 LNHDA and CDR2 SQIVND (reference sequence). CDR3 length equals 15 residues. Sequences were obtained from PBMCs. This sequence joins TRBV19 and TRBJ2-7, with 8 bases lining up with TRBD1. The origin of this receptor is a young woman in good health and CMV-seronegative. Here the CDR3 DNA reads TGTGCCAGTAGTTCGGGACAGGCGAGTATCTACGAGCAGTACTTC. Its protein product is CASSSGQASIYEQYF.